These T cell receptor beta chains were read from a single sample in a study of cytomegalovirus exposure and HLA in healthy donors. Sequenced by immunoSEQ multiplex PCR; TCRdb stores in-frame clones only, minus some. The sample shows more than 150,000 clones, roughly 84% of them seen only once. The sample comprised PBMCs. The source of these receptors is a girl less than two years old in good health and CMV-seronegative. The CDR3 runs from the conserved cysteine through the conserved F or W. Each record gives: clone size, D gene, J gene, V gene, CDR3 protein, CDR3 DNA. A D gene is named only where the DNA matches it firmly. Size values are once, few and many counts, or a class for expanded clones, and some rows have none.

clone_size: NA; d_call: TRBD1; j_call: TRBJ2-5; v_call: TRBV5-4; cdr3_aa: CASSLPTGGETQYF; cdr3_nt: TGTGCCAGCAGCTTGCCGACAGGGGGAGAGACCCAGTACTTC
clone_size: NA; d_call: NA; j_call: TRBJ1-2; v_call: TRBV27; cdr3_aa: CASRPGGREQTYTF; cdr3_nt: TGTGCCAGCAGGCCGGGGGGGCGGGAGCAAACCTACACCTTC
clone_size: once; d_call: NA; j_call: TRBJ2-7; v_call: TRBV12-2; cdr3_aa: CASRLKGSKRESSYEQYF; cdr3_nt: TGTGCAAGTCGCTTAAAGGGGTCCAAGCGGGAGTCGTCTTACGAGCAGTACTTC
clone_size: NA; d_call: TRBD2; j_call: TRBJ2-3; v_call: TRBV6-1; cdr3_aa: CASSELRGDRTDTQYF; cdr3_nt: TGTGCCAGCAGTGAACTGCGGGGGGATCGGACAGATACGCAGTATTTT
clone_size: NA; d_call: NA; j_call: TRBJ2-5; v_call: TRBV5-8; cdr3_aa: CASSGDRLRHFGQYF; cdr3_nt: TGTGCCAGCAGCGGAGACAGGCTCCGGCATTTTGGCCAGTACTTC
clone_size: once; d_call: TRBD2; j_call: TRBJ2-3; v_call: TRBV5-1; cdr3_aa: CASSHLAGVLTRTDTQYF; cdr3_nt: TGCGCCAGCAGCCATCTAGCGGGGGTACTGACACGCACAGATACGCAGTATTTT
clone_size: NA; d_call: NA; j_call: TRBJ2-7; v_call: TRBV6-1; cdr3_aa: CASSEMVGRAYEQYF; cdr3_nt: TGTGCCAGCAGTGAAATGGTGGGCAGGGCCTACGAGCAGTACTTC
clone_size: NA; d_call: NA; j_call: TRBJ2-5; v_call: TRBV7-3; cdr3_aa: CASSLSRGETQYF; cdr3_nt: TGTGCCAGCAGCTTATCCAGGGGAGAGACCCAGTACTTC
clone_size: NA; d_call: TRBD2; j_call: TRBJ2-5; v_call: TRBV29-1; cdr3_aa: CSVGSGGETQYF; cdr3_nt: TGCAGCGTTGGGTCGGGGGGGGAGACCCAGTACTTC
clone_size: NA; d_call: TRBD2; j_call: TRBJ2-3; v_call: TRBV7-3; cdr3_aa: CASSLGTSGGTDTQYF; cdr3_nt: TGTGCCAGCAGCTTAGGGACTAGCGGGGGCACAGATACGCAGTATTTT
clone_size: NA; d_call: TRBD2; j_call: TRBJ2-5; v_call: TRBV7-2; cdr3_aa: CASSLYPSGDWAQYF; cdr3_nt: TGTGCCAGCAGCTTATACCCAAGCGGGGATTGGGCCCAGTACTTC
clone_size: NA; d_call: TRBD2; j_call: TRBJ2-7; v_call: TRBV6-1; cdr3_aa: CASSEMGTRWGEQYF; cdr3_nt: TGTGCCAGCAGTGAAATGGGGACTAGGTGGGGCGAGCAGTACTTC
clone_size: NA; d_call: NA; j_call: TRBJ1-1; v_call: TRBV4-3; cdr3_aa: CASSQVQAGNTEAFF; cdr3_nt: TGCGCCAGCAGCCAAGTCCAGGCGGGGAACACTGAAGCTTTCTTT
clone_size: NA; d_call: TRBD2; j_call: TRBJ2-1; v_call: TRBV18; cdr3_aa: CASGRTSGYNEQFF; cdr3_nt: TGTGCCAGCGGGCGGACTAGCGGCTACAATGAGCAGTTCTTC
clone_size: few; d_call: NA; j_call: TRBJ2-3; v_call: TRBV7-2; cdr3_aa: CASSFGRETDTQYF; cdr3_nt: TGTGCCAGCAGCTTTGGGCGGGAAACAGATACGCAGTATTTT
clone_size: NA; d_call: NA; j_call: TRBJ1-4; v_call: TRBV10-3; cdr3_aa: CAISEQGTNEKLFF; cdr3_nt: TGTGCCATCAGTGAACAGGGTACTAATGAAAAACTGTTTTTT
clone_size: NA; d_call: NA; j_call: TRBJ1-2; v_call: TRBV27; cdr3_aa: CASSFGANYGYTF; cdr3_nt: TGTGCCAGCAGTTTCGGAGCTAACTATGGCTACACCTTC
clone_size: NA; d_call: TRBD1; j_call: TRBJ2-2; v_call: TRBV4-1; cdr3_aa: CASSQSPGQENTGELFF; cdr3_nt: TGCGCCAGCAGCCAATCACCGGGACAGGAAAACACCGGGGAGCTGTTTTTT
clone_size: NA; d_call: TRBD1; j_call: TRBJ1-5; v_call: TRBV18; cdr3_aa: CASSRFRTGLGNQPQHF; cdr3_nt: TGTGCCAGCTCCCGATTCCGGACAGGGTTGGGAAATCAGCCCCAGCATTTT
clone_size: NA; d_call: NA; j_call: TRBJ1-1; v_call: TRBV5-1; cdr3_aa: CASSSQTMNTEAFF; cdr3_nt: TGCGCCAGCAGCTCACAGACAATGAACACTGAAGCTTTCTTT
clone_size: NA; d_call: NA; j_call: TRBJ1-2; v_call: TRBV6-1; cdr3_aa: CASSERRLGTF; cdr3_nt: TGTGCCAGCAGTGAAAGGCGACTAGGCACCTTC
clone_size: NA; d_call: TRBD1; j_call: TRBJ2-7; v_call: TRBV5-3; cdr3_aa: CARSVGSLGGTGVYEQYF; cdr3_nt: TGTGCCAGAAGCGTGGGATCACTAGGGGGTACAGGGGTCTACGAGCAGTACTTC
clone_size: NA; d_call: TRBD1; j_call: TRBJ2-5; v_call: TRBV28; cdr3_aa: CASRGRGGVGQAQYF; cdr3_nt: TGTGCCAGCAGAGGCCGAGGGGGCGTCGGTCAGGCCCAGTACTTC
clone_size: NA; d_call: NA; j_call: TRBJ2-7; v_call: TRBV30; cdr3_aa: CAHGYYEQYF; cdr3_nt: TGTGCCCACGGTTACTACGAGCAGTACTTC
clone_size: NA; d_call: TRBD1; j_call: TRBJ2-2; v_call: TRBV5-6; cdr3_aa: CASSQGQDNTGELFF; cdr3_nt: TGTGCCAGCAGCCAGGGACAGGACAACACCGGGGAGCTGTTTTTT
clone_size: NA; d_call: NA; j_call: TRBJ2-1; v_call: TRBV9; cdr3_aa: CASSVEEGGPYNEQFF; cdr3_nt: TGTGCCAGCAGCGTAGAAGAGGGCGGCCCGTACAATGAGCAGTTCTTC
clone_size: NA; d_call: NA; j_call: TRBJ1-1; v_call: TRBV5-4; cdr3_aa: CASSGAGRLNTEAFF; cdr3_nt: TGTGCCAGCAGCGGAGCGGGACGGTTGAACACTGAAGCTTTCTTT
clone_size: NA; d_call: NA; j_call: TRBJ2-1; v_call: TRBV7-3; cdr3_aa: CASSPYSGANEQFF; cdr3_nt: TGTGCCAGCAGCCCCTATAGCGGAGCCAATGAGCAGTTCTTC
clone_size: NA; d_call: NA; j_call: TRBJ1-1; v_call: TRBV19; cdr3_aa: CASSIAQGSTEAFF; cdr3_nt: TGTGCCAGTAGTATCGCCCAGGGTAGCACTGAAGCTTTCTTT
clone_size: NA; d_call: NA; j_call: TRBJ2-5; v_call: TRBV18; cdr3_aa: CASSPPMPRETQYF; cdr3_nt: TGTGCCAGCTCACCACCGATGCCGCGTGAGACCCAGTACTTC
clone_size: NA; d_call: NA; j_call: TRBJ1-5; v_call: TRBV2; cdr3_aa: CASSAFGQGGNQPQHF; cdr3_nt: TGTGCCAGCAGTGCTTTTGGACAAGGAGGCAATCAGCCCCAGCATTTT
clone_size: NA; d_call: TRBD2; j_call: TRBJ2-2; v_call: TRBV27; cdr3_aa: CASTRGAGGHPGVFGELFF; cdr3_nt: TGTGCCAGCACTCGAGGAGCGGGGGGGCACCCTGGAGTTTTCGGGGAGCTGTTTTTT
clone_size: NA; d_call: TRBD1; j_call: TRBJ1-2; v_call: TRBV11-2; cdr3_aa: CASSTDRVGYGYTF; cdr3_nt: TGTGCCAGCAGCACGGACAGGGTGGGCTATGGCTACACCTTC
clone_size: few; d_call: NA; j_call: TRBJ2-2; v_call: TRBV19; cdr3_aa: CASSISGGELFF; cdr3_nt: TGTGCCAGTAGTATATCCGGCGGGGAGCTGTTTTTT
clone_size: NA; d_call: TRBD2; j_call: TRBJ2-3; v_call: TRBV5-1; cdr3_aa: CASSLRAGGSEDTQYF; cdr3_nt: TGCGCCAGCAGCTTGAGAGCGGGGGGATCAGAAGATACGCAGTATTTT
clone_size: NA; d_call: TRBD1; j_call: TRBJ1-2; v_call: TRBV29-1; cdr3_aa: CSVAGTGDGYTF; cdr3_nt: TGCAGCGTTGCCGGGACAGGGGATGGCTACACCTTC
clone_size: NA; d_call: NA; j_call: TRBJ2-7; v_call: TRBV7-2; cdr3_aa: CASSLGVAGPSYEQYF; cdr3_nt: TGTGCCAGCAGCTTAGGAGTTGCGGGACCATCCTACGAGCAGTACTTC
clone_size: NA; d_call: TRBD1; j_call: TRBJ1-4; v_call: TRBV6-5; cdr3_aa: CASSYSGTGSEKLFF; cdr3_nt: TGTGCCAGCAGTTACTCGGGGACAGGGAGTGAAAAACTGTTTTTT
clone_size: NA; d_call: TRBD1; j_call: TRBJ1-3; v_call: TRBV7-9; cdr3_aa: CASPGQSSGNTIYF; cdr3_nt: TGTGCCAGCCCGGGACAGAGCTCTGGAAACACCATATATTTT
clone_size: NA; d_call: TRBD1; j_call: TRBJ2-1; v_call: TRBV19; cdr3_aa: CASKGFWDRGFHYNEQFF; cdr3_nt: TGTGCCAGTAAGGGTTTTTGGGACAGGGGCTTCCACTACAATGAGCAGTTCTTC
clone_size: NA; d_call: NA; j_call: TRBJ2-1; v_call: TRBV13; cdr3_aa: CASSFGRSNEQFF; cdr3_nt: TGTGCCAGCAGCTTTGGCAGAAGCAATGAGCAGTTCTTC